These 8 T cell receptor beta chains originate from one sample sequenced in a study of long-term antiretroviral therapy in people with HIV. Researchers report immunoSEQ v3.0 was run at survey level. Produced via immunoSEQ multiplex PCR; TCRdb's table is partial and in-frame only. Counted here are around 15,000 clones, around four fifths occurring once; the ten biggest clones make up approximately 8.4%. Sequencing was performed on unsorted PBMCs, taken 0.1 years after starting antiretroviral therapy. These receptors came from a man in his late teens or twenties with HIV.

The chain couples TRBV2 to TRBJ2-3; the D is unclear. CDR3 size: 16 residues. Deletions cut 7 bases from V and 4 bases from J, with 21 bases between. Germline lookup yields CDR1 SNHLY and CDR2 FYNNEI. This CDR3 is CASTPSLGAFPDTQYF. The CDR3 nucleotides read TGTGCCAGCACCCCATCACTCGGCGCCTTCCCAGATACGCAGTATTTT.

This chain connects TRBV7-9 to TRBJ2-2; D tentatively reads TRBD1 or TRBD2 (5 bases each). The ends were cut back, 5 bases at V and 3 bases at J, with 16 bases in the middle. The length of the CDR3 is 16 residues. CDR1 and CDR2 from the germline V gene are SEHNR and FQNEAQ (reference sequence). The CDR3 bases are TGTGCCAGCAGCATCAAACTCGGGGCCTACACCGGGGAGCTGTTTTTT. Encoded protein: CASSIKLGAYTGELFF.

This clone was recorded once. V gene TRBV28 combines with J gene TRBJ2-5; D call uncertain. This CDR3 has 14 residues. Germline-derived CDR1 and CDR2 are MDHEN and SYDVKM. Trimming removed 3 bases from V and 5 bases from J, with 13 bases in between. The CDR3 DNA sequence: TGTGCCAGCAGTTTCCAAGTTCCTGGGGAGACCCAGTACTTC. Its translation: CASSFQVPGETQYF.

The chain recombines TRBV7-9 with TRBJ1-5; 7 bases are a match to TRBD1. CDR1 is SEHNR, CDR2 FQNEAQ, per germline (reference sequence). The CDR3 is made up of 16 amino acids. V lost 4 bases and J lost 4; bases outside the gene matches: 10. The CDR3 region has the DNA TGTGCCAGCAGCTCCTATCGACAGGGCCTAAATCAGCCCCAGCATTTT. It codes for CASSSYRQGLNQPQHF. The full variable domain, completed using reference TRBV7-9 and TRBJ1-5, is DTGVSQNPRHKITKRGQNVTFRCDPISEHNRLYWYRQTLGQGPEFLTYFQNEAQLEKSRLLSDRFSAERPKGSFSTLEIQRTEQGDSAMYLCASSSYRQGLNQPQHFGDGTRLSIL.

CDR3 loop: CASSLSGQGYNEKLFF. DNA for the CDR3: TGTGCCAGCAGCTTGAGCGGACAGGGTTATAATGAAAAACTGTTTTTT. The gene calls are TRBV5-5 and TRBJ1-4, with 8 bases fitting TRBD1. The CDR3 has 16 amino acids. Trimming took 1 base from V and 4 from J; bases not matched to a gene: 6. CDR1 and CDR2 from the germline V gene are SGHKS and YYEKEE (reference sequence).

This clone has just one count. The chain is built from TRBV6-1 and TRBJ1-2; a weak D match, TRBD1 (5 bases). Germline V lookup: CDR1 MNHNS, CDR2 SASEGT. Trimming took 2 bases from V and 0 from J, leaving 25 bases between them. The CDR3 is 20 amino acids. CDR3 coding DNA: TGTGCCAGCAGTGAATCCACTAGATTCTACGGCGGGGGAGCTAACTATGGCTACACCTTC. Residues: CASSESTRFYGGGANYGYTF.

This sequence joins TRBV6-1 and TRBJ2-7; D is perhaps TRBD1 (6 bases). Trimming shortened V by 0 bases and J by 0 bases, and 9 bases separated the two germline ends. Germline V gives CDR1 MNHNS, CDR2 SASEGT. This CDR3 comprises 15 residues. The CDR3 protein is CASSEAGALSYEQYF. The DNA of the CDR3 is TGTGCCAGCAGTGAAGCGGGGGCCCTCTCCTACGAGCAGTACTTC.

The chain is built from TRBV10-3 and TRBJ2-7; 7 nucleotides agree with TRBD2. The CDR3 is made up of 16 amino acids. Germline CDR1 ENHRY, CDR2 SYGVKD. V was pared by 0 bases and J by 4 bases, with 9 bases of the junction left unmatched. The CDR3 sequence is CAISESGLAGEYEQYF. CDR3 in DNA: TGTGCCATCAGTGAGTCGGGGTTAGCGGGTGAGTACGAGCAGTACTTC.